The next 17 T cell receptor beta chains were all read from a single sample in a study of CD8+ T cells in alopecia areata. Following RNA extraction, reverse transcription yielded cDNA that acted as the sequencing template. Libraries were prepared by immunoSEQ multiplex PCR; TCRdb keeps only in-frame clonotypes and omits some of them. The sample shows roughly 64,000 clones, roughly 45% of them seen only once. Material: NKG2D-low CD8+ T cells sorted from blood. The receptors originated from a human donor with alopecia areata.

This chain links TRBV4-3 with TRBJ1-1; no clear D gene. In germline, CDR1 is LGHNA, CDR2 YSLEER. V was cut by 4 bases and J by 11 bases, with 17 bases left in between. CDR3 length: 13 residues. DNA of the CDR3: TGCGCCAGCAGCCCGAAGATATGGGTCAGGGCTTTCTTT. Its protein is CASSPKIWVRAFF.

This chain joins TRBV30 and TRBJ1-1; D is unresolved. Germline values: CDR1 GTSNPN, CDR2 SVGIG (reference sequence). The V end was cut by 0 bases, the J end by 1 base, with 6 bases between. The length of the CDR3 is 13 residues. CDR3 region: CAWSVSANTEAFF. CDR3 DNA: TGTGCCTGGAGTGTTTCAGCGAACACTGAAGCTTTCTTT.

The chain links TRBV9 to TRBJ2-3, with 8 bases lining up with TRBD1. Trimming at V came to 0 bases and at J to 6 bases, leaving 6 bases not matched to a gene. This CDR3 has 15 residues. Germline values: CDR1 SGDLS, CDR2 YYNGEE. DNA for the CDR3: TGTGCCAGCAGCGTAGGGGACAGGCCCCGGGATACGCAGTATTTT. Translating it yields CASSVGDRPRDTQYF.

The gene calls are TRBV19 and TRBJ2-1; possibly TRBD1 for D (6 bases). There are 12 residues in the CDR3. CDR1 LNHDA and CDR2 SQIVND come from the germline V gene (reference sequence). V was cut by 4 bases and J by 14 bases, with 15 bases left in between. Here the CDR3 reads CASSTGTIGKFF. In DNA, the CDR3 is TGTGCCAGTAGTACCGGGACAATCGGGAAGTTCTTC.

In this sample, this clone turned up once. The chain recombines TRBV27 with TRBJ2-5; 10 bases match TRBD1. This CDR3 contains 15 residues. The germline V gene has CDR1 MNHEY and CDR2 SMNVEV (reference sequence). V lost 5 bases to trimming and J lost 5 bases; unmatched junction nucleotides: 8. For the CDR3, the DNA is TGTGCCAGCAGTAACCGGGACAGGGGTGACGAGACCCAGTACTTC. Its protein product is CASSNRDRGDETQYF.

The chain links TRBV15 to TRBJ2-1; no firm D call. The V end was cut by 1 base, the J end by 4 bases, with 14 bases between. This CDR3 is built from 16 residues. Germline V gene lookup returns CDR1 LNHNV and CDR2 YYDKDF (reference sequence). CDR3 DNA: TGTGCCACCAGCAGAGGGGCTAGAAGCGTATACAATGAGCAGTTCTTC. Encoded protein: CATSRGARSVYNEQFF. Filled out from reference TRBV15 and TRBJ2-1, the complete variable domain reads DAMVIQNPRYQVTQFGKPVTLSCSQTLNHNVMYWYQQKSSQAPKLLFHYYDKDFNNEADTPDNFQSRRPNTSFCFLDIRSPGLGDTAMYLCATSRGARSVYNEQFFGPGTRLTVL.

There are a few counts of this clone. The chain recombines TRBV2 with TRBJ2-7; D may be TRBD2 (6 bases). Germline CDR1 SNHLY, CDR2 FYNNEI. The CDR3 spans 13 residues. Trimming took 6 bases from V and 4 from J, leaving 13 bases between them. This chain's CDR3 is CASSPFGSYEQYF. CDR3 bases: TGTGCCAGCAGCCCCTTCGGGAGTTACGAGCAGTACTTC.

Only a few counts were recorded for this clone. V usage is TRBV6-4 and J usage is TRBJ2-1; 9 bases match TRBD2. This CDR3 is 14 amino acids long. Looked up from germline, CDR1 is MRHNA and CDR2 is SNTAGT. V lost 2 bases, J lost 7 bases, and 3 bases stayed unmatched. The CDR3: CASSDAGGANEQFF. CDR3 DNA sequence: TGTGCCAGCAGTGACGCGGGGGGGGCGAATGAGCAGTTCTTC.

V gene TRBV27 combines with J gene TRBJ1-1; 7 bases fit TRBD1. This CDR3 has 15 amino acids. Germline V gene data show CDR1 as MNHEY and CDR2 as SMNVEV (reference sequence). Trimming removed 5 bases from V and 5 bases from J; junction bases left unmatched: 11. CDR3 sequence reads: CASSPTDRVRTEAFF. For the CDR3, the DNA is TGTGCCAGCAGTCCCACCGACAGGGTGAGGACTGAAGCTTTCTTT.

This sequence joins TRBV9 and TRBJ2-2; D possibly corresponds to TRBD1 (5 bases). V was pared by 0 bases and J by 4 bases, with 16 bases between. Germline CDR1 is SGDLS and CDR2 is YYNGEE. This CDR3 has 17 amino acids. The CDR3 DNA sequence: TGTGCCAGCAGCGTAGCTTGGCAGGGTCCGTCCACCGGGGAGCTGTTTTTT. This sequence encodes CASSVAWQGPSTGELFF.

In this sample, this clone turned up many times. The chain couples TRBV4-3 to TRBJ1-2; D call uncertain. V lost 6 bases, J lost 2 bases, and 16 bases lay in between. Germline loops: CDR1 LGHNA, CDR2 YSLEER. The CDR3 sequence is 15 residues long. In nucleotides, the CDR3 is TGCGCCAGCAGAATCATTGGACGGATAAACTATGGCTACACCTTC. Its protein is CASRIIGRINYGYTF.

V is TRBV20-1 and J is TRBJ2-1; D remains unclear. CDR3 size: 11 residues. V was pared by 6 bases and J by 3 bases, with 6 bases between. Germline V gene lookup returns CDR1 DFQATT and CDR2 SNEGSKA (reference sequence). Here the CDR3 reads CSAGSYNEQFF. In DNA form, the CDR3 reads TGCAGTGCGGGTAGCTACAATGAGCAGTTCTTC.

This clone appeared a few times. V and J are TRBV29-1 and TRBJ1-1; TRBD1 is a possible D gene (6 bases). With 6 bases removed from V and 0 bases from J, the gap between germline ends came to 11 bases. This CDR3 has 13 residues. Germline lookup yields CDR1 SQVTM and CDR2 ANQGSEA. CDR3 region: CSVKGGMNTEAFF. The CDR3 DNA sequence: TGCAGCGTAAAAGGGGGGATGAACACTGAAGCTTTCTTT.

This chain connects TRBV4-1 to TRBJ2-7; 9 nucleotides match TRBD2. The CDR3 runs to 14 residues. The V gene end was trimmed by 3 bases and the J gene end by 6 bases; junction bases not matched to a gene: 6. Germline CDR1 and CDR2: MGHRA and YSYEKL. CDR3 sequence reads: CASSQGGLASEQYF. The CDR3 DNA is TGCGCCAGCAGCCAGGGGGGACTAGCATCCGAGCAGTACTTC.

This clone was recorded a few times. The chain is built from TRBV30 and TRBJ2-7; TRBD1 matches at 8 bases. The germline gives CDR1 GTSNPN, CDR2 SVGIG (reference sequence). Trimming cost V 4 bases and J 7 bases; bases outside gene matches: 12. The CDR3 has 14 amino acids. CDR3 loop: CAWTAVDRAREQYF. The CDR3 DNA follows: TGTGCCTGGACCGCCGTGGACAGGGCCAGGGAGCAGTACTTC. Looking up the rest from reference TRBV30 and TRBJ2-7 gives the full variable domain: SQTIHQWPATLVQPVGSPLSLECTVEGTSNPNLYWYRQAAGRGLQLLFYSVGIGQISSEVPQNLSASRPQDRQFILSSKKLLLSDSGFYLCAWTAVDRAREQYFGPGTRLTVT.

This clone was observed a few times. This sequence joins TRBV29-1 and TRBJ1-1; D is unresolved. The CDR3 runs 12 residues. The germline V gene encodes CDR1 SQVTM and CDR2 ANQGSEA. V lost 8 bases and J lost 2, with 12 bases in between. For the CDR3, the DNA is TGCAGCTTCCCTGGACGAAACACTGAAGCTTTCTTT. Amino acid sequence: CSFPGRNTEAFF.

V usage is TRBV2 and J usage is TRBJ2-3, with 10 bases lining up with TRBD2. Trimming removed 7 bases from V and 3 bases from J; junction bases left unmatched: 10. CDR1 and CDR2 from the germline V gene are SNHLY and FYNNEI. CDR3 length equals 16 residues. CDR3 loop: CASTRLGLARTDTQYF. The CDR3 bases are TGTGCCAGCACCCGACTGGGACTAGCGAGGACAGATACGCAGTATTTT.